This T cell receptor (beta chain) was sequenced during a study of T-cell memory formation after mild COVID-19. From 5'RACE with constant-segment primers came TCR alpha and TCR beta cDNA libraries that carried sample barcodes and UMIs. A single record per CDR3 protein comes from TCRdb applying MiXCR to the 5' RACE reads. The sample includes fewer than 450,000 distinct CDR3 sequences, 20% to 25% of them seen just once. Findings and caveats of the study: Contracting clones, day 15 to 85, had balanced CD4/CD8, and later expanders favored CD4+. The second-wave clones peaking on day 37 were not confirmed as SARS-CoV-2-specific. Pre-infection memory harbored some responding clones, suggesting cross-reactive memory joined.

This CDR3 region has 14 residues. V was cut by 4 bases and J by 6 bases, with 15 bases left in between. In germline, CDR1 is SGHTA, CDR2 FQGNSA. A note on this clonotype: Its antigen is not identified.

The gene calls are TRBV7-2 and TRBJ1-1; D possibly corresponds to TRBD1 (6 bases). Sample: PBMCs or a T cell subset sorted from them (not recorded which). The TCR sequence derives from an adult woman who had mild COVID-19 (a few samples of this study predate the infection). Cell type and time point are not known. The CDR3 region is CASSSQGWGAEAFF. In DNA form, the CDR3 reads TGTGCCAGCAGCTCCCAGGGGTGGGGCGCTGAAGCTTTCTTT.